A selection of T cell receptor beta chains follows, all from one sample in a study of blood T cells in healthy people across ages. TCRdb reprocessed the 5' RACE reads with MiXCR, giving one entry per CDR3 protein. Of about 680,000 distinct CDR3 sequences in the sample, around 45% were seen once. The sequenced sample was blood. The receptor set was obtained from a woman aged 55-69 years in good health. Each CDR3 is given with its conserved first and last residue. D genes are given only for firm matches. The size entry is marked missing in some rows and otherwise reads once, few, many or a size class.

abundance,d_gene,j_gene,v_gene,CDR3aa,CDR3nt
few,TRBD2,TRBJ2-2,TRBV7-3,CASSRTGAGDPTGELFF,TGTGCCAGCAGCCGGACCGGTGCGGGAGATCCCACCGGGGAGCTGTTTTTT
-,TRBD1,TRBJ1-2,TRBV5-5,CASSLRDRGYYGYTF,TGTGCCAGCAGCTTGAGGGACAGGGGGTATTATGGCTACACCTTC
few,TRBD2,TRBJ2-3,TRBV6-6,CASSATSGGNTQYF,TGTGCCAGCAGTGCCACTAGCGGAGGGAATACGCAGTATTTT
few,-,TRBJ2-1,TRBV15,CATSRVPQLGQFF,TGTGCCACCAGCAGAGTGCCCCAGTTGGGGCAGTTCTTC
once,-,TRBJ2-1,TRBV15,CATSVGGDSYNEQFF,TGTGCCACCAGCGTGGGGGGTGATTCCTACAATGAGCAGTTCTTC
-,-,TRBJ1-5,TRBV20-1,CSARDRSPSGNQPQHF,TGCAGTGCTAGAGATAGGAGCCCAAGTGGCAATCAGCCCCAGCATTTT
once,TRBD2,TRBJ2-1,TRBV5-1,CASSLGVAGSYNEQFF,TGCGCCAGCAGCTTGGGGGTAGCGGGTTCCTACAATGAGCAGTTCTTC
-,-,TRBJ2-1,TRBV6-1,CASNAGPYGPRANEQFF,TGTGCCAGCAATGCGGGACCGTATGGGCCAAGGGCCAATGAGCAGTTCTTC
-,-,TRBJ2-3,TRBV5-5,CASALMNTDTQYF,TGTGCCAGCGCGCTAATGAACACAGATACGCAGTATTTT
-,-,TRBJ1-6,TRBV5-1,CASSPQTGTEVVPLHF,TGCGCCAGCAGCCCACAGACCGGGACCGAGGTAGTGCCCCTCCACTTT
-,TRBD2,TRBJ2-3,TRBV20-1,CSAAGTSGGTDTQYF,TGCAGTGCCGCGGGGACTAGCGGGGGCACAGATACGCAGTATTTT
few,-,TRBJ2-5,TRBV3-1,CASSQDEGGRMKETQYF,TGTGCCAGCAGCCAAGACGAAGGGGGTCGTATGAAAGAGACCCAGTACTTC
-,-,TRBJ2-7,TRBV12-3/TRBV12-4,CASSLSEGSEQYF,TGTGCCAGCAGTTTATCAGAGGGCAGCGAGCAGTACTTC
many,-,TRBJ2-7,TRBV29-1,CSVVFSSSHSYEQYF,TGCAGCGTTGTCTTCTCGAGCAGCCATTCCTACGAGCAGTACTTC
few,-,TRBJ1-2,TRBV7-3,CASSTTGGLVPYGYTF,TGTGCCAGCAGCACGACCGGGGGTTTAGTCCCCTATGGCTACACCTTC
-,TRBD1,TRBJ1-2,TRBV20-1,CSARGAGGNYGYTF,TGCAGTGCTAGAGGGGCAGGGGGTAACTATGGCTACACCTTC
-,-,TRBJ2-3,TRBV14,CASSPSLRPDTQYF,TGTGCCAGCAGCCCTAGTCTGAGGCCAGATACGCAGTATTTT